This TCR beta chain was sequenced in a study of cytomegalovirus exposure and HLA in healthy donors. Across the whole study: From HLA-typed donors, an early data release held tens of millions of unique TCRs. The Caucasian-associated ancestry cluster held over 65% of 398 genotyped donors. The study, taken as a whole, reports: Near-uniform donor sequencing depth was presumed by presence/absence analyses.

As to this clone: What it recognizes is unknown.

The CDR3 has 13 amino acids. The V gene's germline CDR1 is LNHDA and CDR2 SQIVND (reference sequence). V lost 10 bases and J 5 bases, leaving 18 bases between the germline ends. 60 Vbeta and 13 Jbeta primers were used in PCR. The table came from immunoSEQ multiplex PCR; TCRdb's copy has only in-frame clones and leaves some out. This table has 150,000 to 200,000 clones, 70% to 85% appearing once. Material: PBMCs. The genes are TRBV19 and TRBJ2-7; D is perhaps TRBD2 (6 bases). The TCR comes from a woman aged 25-40 years in good health and CMV-seronegative. CDR3 region: CATRTGWGDEQYF. Written as DNA, the CDR3 is TGTGCCACACGGACGGGATGGGGGGACGAGCAGTACTTC.